This T cell receptor beta chain was observed in a study of T cells in Graves' hyperthyroidism and ophthalmopathy. Study results and caveats: In blood, most of the thyroid clonotypes expanded above 0.001 were also present.

Diagnoses rested on clinical symptoms, serum thyroxine and TRAb, thyroid ultrasound and orbital computed tomography. Regarding this clonotype: Its antigen is undetermined.

V gave up 6 bases and J gave up 6 bases, with 13 bases separating them. The CDR3 is made up of 12 amino acids. From germline, CDR1 is DFQATT and CDR2 SNEGSKA (reference sequence). Authors of the study amplified TCR beta CDR3 regions from RNA transcripts. During a first-round RT-PCR of the TCR CDR3, the HTBI primer set was used. TCRdb processed the multiplex PCR reads anew with MiXCR; each CDR3 protein has one entry. The sample has a few hundred thousand distinct CDR3 sequences, roughly 25% seen once. The sample comprised blood. The chain carries TRBV20-1 and TRBJ2-3; D remains ambiguous. The source is a man aged 50 to 59 with Graves' hyperthyroidism. The CDR3 is CSAGLKVDTQYF. Written as DNA, the CDR3 is TGCAGTGCAGGGCTTAAAGTGGATACGCAGTATTTT.